The 8 T cell receptor beta chains reported below all come from one sample, sequenced in a study of CD8+CD57+ T cells in acquired aplastic anemia. The sequenced patients had an expansion of CD8+CD57+ cells seen by flow cytometry. Both TCR beta VDJ combination and CDR3 sequence profiling were carried out. Genomic DNA was the template for this profiling. From the reads, TCRdb called clonotypes with MiXCR, one entry per CDR3 protein. Among 180,000 or so distinct CDR3 sequences listed, roughly three fifths were seen once. Specimen: sorted CD4+, CD8+, or CD8+CD57+ T cells (not recorded which) from PBMCs. These TCRs come from a human donor with aplastic anemia.

This clonotype appeared many times. The chain links TRBV12-3 or TRBV12-4 to TRBJ2-5, with 12 bases aligning to TRBD2. V trimming: 10 bases; J trimming: 5 bases; junction bases outside the gene matches: 11. This CDR3 region has 15 residues. The CDR3, as DNA: TGTGCCACCCAGACTAGCGGGGGTGCCTTCGAGACCCAGTACTTC. It is translated as CATQTSGGAFETQYF.

The chain combines TRBV20-1 with TRBJ2-7, with 7 bases matching TRBD2. The CDR3 runs to 16 residues. J lost 0 bases, V lost 3 bases, and 11 bases had no gene match. In germline, CDR1 is DFQATT, CDR2 SNEGSKA (reference sequence). The CDR3 is CSASGAAGIISYEQYF. The CDR3 DNA reads TGCAGTGCTAGTGGGGCAGCGGGAATCATCTCCTACGAGCAGTACTTC.

This chain joins TRBV7-9 and TRBJ2-5; D not resolved. Germline V gene lookup returns CDR1 SEHNR and CDR2 FQNEAQ (reference sequence). CDR3 length equals 14 residues. The V end was cut by 1 base, the J end by 2 bases, with 8 bases between. CDR3 amino acids: CASSLGREQETQYF. In DNA, the CDR3 is TGTGCCAGCAGCTTAGGCCGCGAACAAGAGACCCAGTACTTC.

Details on this clonotype: The CDR3 does not close with the conserved phenylalanine or tryptophan, likely indicating a read error. Because the CDR3's place on the DNA is in doubt, the DNA is left out and the CDR3 is given as listed by TCRdb. The V and J genes are TRBV7-6 and TRBJ2-1; the D segment call TRBD1 is taken from the table without a DNA check. In germline, CDR1 is SGHVS, CDR2 FNYEAQ. Both ends counted, the CDR3 spans 8 residues. This CDR3 reads CASSPRTG.

The V call is TRBV9, the J call TRBJ2-7; the match to TRBD2 covers 14 bases. The CDR3 covers 16 residues. CDR1 and CDR2 from the germline V gene are SGDLS and YYNGEE. Trimming at V came to 3 bases and at J to 3 bases, leaving 5 bases not matched to a gene. The CDR3 is CASSAGGLAGGYEQYF. CDR3 in DNA: TGTGCCAGCAGCGCAGGAGGACTAGCGGGGGGCTACGAGCAGTACTTC.

In its sample, this clonotype was seen a few times. This sequence joins TRBV7-8 and TRBJ2-7; D unclear. The CDR3 sequence is 14 residues long. V was cut by 1 base and J by 0 bases, with 7 bases left in between. Germline V gene sequence: CDR1 SGHVS, CDR2 FQNEAQ. The chain's CDR3 is CASSLESRSYEQYF. As DNA, the CDR3 is TGTGCCAGCAGCTTAGAGTCCCGCTCCTACGAGCAGTACTTC.

The chain has TRBV29-1 and TRBJ2-7; D perhaps matches TRBD1 (6 bases). Per the germline V gene, CDR1 is SQVTM and CDR2 is ANQGSEA. The CDR3 covers 13 residues. V was trimmed by 5 bases and J by 2 bases, leaving 13 bases between them. CDR3 sequence: CSVKAGVTYEQYF. The DNA for the CDR3 is TGCAGCGTTAAGGCAGGGGTGACCTACGAGCAGTACTTC.

This clonotype was detected once. V is TRBV5-6 and J is TRBJ2-7; D not certain. This CDR3 region has 13 residues. V dropped 2 bases and J dropped 0 bases, with 6 bases sitting between them. Germline V gives CDR1 SGHDT, CDR2 YYEEEE. DNA for the CDR3: TGTGCCAGCAGCTTCTCAGCCTCCTACGAGCAGTACTTC. Its protein is CASSFSASYEQYF.